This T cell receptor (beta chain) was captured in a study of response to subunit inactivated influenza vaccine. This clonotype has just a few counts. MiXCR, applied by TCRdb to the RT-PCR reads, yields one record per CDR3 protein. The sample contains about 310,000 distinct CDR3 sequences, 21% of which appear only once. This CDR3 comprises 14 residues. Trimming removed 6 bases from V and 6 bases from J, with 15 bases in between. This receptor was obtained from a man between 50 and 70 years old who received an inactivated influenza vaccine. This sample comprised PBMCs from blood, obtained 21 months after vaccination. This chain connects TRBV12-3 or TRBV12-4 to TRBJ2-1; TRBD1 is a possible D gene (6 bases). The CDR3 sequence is CASSKGGFANEQFF. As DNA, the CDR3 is TGTGCCAGCAGCAAAGGGGGATTCGCCAATGAGCAGTTCTTC.